One and the same sample provided the 20 T cell receptor beta chains below, sequenced in a study of B cell selection in AIRE deficiency. Produced via immunoSEQ multiplex PCR; TCRdb's table is partial and in-frame only. The sample lists 20,000 to 25,000 clones; less than 95% were seen once. Sorted regulatory T cells were CD4-positive, CD25-high and CD127-low or negative. The specimen sequenced was Tregs sorted from PBMCs. Receptors originate from a human donor with AIRE deficiency.

The chain has TRBV28 and TRBJ1-5, with TRBD1 matching over 7 bases. The V gene's germline CDR1 is MDHEN and CDR2 SYDVKM. The CDR3 totals 15 residues. Losses at the gene ends were 7 bases for V and 2 bases for J; bases not matched to a gene: 8. The CDR3 loop is CASNEGGAGNQPQHF. DNA of the CDR3: TGTGCCAGCAACGAAGGGGGCGCGGGCAATCAGCCCCAGCATTTT.

The rearrangement uses TRBV5-1 and TRBJ2-3; 8 nucleotides agree with TRBD2. This CDR3 has 16 residues. In germline, CDR1 is SGHRS, CDR2 YFSETQ. V was pared by 3 bases and J by 4 bases, with 10 bases of the junction left unmatched. The CDR3 DNA reads as TGCGCCAGCAGCTCCGCGGGAGCGGGAGTCGCAGATACGCAGTATTTT. Amino acid sequence: CASSSAGAGVADTQYF.

As DNA, the CDR3 is TGCGCCAGCAGGGGGGGGACTACGACCTCCTACGAGCAGTACTTC. Translated, it gives CASRGGTTTSYEQYF. This chain joins TRBV10-2 and TRBJ2-7, with 7 bases that match TRBD2. The CDR3 is 15 residues long. Germline-derived CDR1 and CDR2 are WSHSY and SAAADI. V gave up 6 bases and J gave up 0 bases; unmatched junction bases: 8.

The chain joins TRBV9 to TRBJ1-1; D call uncertain. This CDR3 contains 15 residues. CDR1 is SGDLS and CDR2 is YYNGEE in the germline V gene. Between the trimmed V and J ends, which lost 5 bases and 0 bases, there was a span of 14 bases. Here the CDR3 reads CASSSKLGMNTEAFF. In DNA form, the CDR3 reads TGTGCCAGCAGTTCTAAACTGGGCATGAACACTGAAGCTTTCTTT.

V usage is TRBV11-2 and J usage is TRBJ2-2; 7 bases align to TRBD2. The CDR3 runs 16 residues. Germline assignment: CDR1 SGHAT and CDR2 FQNNGV. Trimming removed 2 bases from V and 4 bases from J; junction bases left unmatched: 7. For the CDR3, the DNA is TGTGCCAGCAGCTTACTCGACGGGGGGTCCACCGGGGAGCTGTTTTTT. Translating it yields CASSLLDGGSTGELFF.

The chain uses TRBV11-3 and TRBJ2-2; no definite D call. Per germline, CDR1 SGHNT and CDR2 YENEEA. Trimming took 1 base from V and 7 from J, leaving 7 bases between them. The CDR3 length is 13 residues. CDR3 coding DNA: TGTGCCAGCAGCTTAGCCCAGGACGGGGAGCTGTTTTTT. It yields the protein CASSLAQDGELFF.

This chain links TRBV5-1 with TRBJ1-4; possibly TRBD1 for D (6 bases). The CDR3 extends over 15 amino acids. With 4 bases removed from V and 5 bases from J, the gap between germline ends came to 15 bases. CDR1 is SGHRS, CDR2 YFSETQ, per germline. As DNA, the CDR3 is TGCGCCAGCAGCCTATTACAGGGAGGAAATGAAAAACTGTTTTTT. Protein: CASSLLQGGNEKLFF.

CDR3 region: CASSPLTGANTGELFF. Here the CDR3 DNA reads TGTGCCAGCTCACCGTTGACAGGGGCCAACACCGGGGAGCTGTTTTTT. This chain links TRBV18 with TRBJ2-2; TRBD1 agrees at 8 bases. The V segment lost 3 bases and the J segment 2 bases; nucleotides outside the gene matches: 5. This CDR3 is built from 16 residues. CDR1 and CDR2 from the germline V gene are KGHSH and LQKENI. The full variable domain, completed using reference TRBV18 and TRBJ2-2, is NAGVMQNPRHLVRRRGQEARLRCSPMKGHSHVYWYRQLPEEGLKFMVYLQKENIIDESGMPKERFSAEFPKEGPSILRIQQVVRGDSAAYFCASSPLTGANTGELFFGEGSRLTVL.

For the CDR3, the DNA is TGTGCCAGCAGCTCCGGGACTAGCGGGAAAGATACGCAGTATTTT. Its translation: CASSSGTSGKDTQYF. V and J are TRBV5-8 and TRBJ2-3, with 13 bases that match TRBD2. This CDR3 is 15 amino acids long. Germline V gives CDR1 SGHTS, CDR2 YDEGEE. Unmatched junction bases numbered 3, after V lost 3 bases and J lost 5 bases.

This clone was seen more than once but under ten times. The genes are TRBV2 and TRBJ2-3; 8 nucleotides match TRBD2. V gave up 8 bases and J gave up 1 base; unmatched junction bases: 14. Germline lookup yields CDR1 SNHLY and CDR2 FYNNEI. The CDR3 covers 17 residues. The CDR3 region has the DNA TGTGCCAGCGCCTCCGGCGGGGGGCTCTGGGGCACAGATACGCAGTATTTT. Amino acid sequence: CASASGGGLWGTDTQYF.

This chain joins TRBV11-2 and TRBJ2-3; no reliable D call. Between the trimmed V and J ends, which lost 5 bases and 1 base, there was a span of 16 bases. The germline gives CDR1 SGHAT, CDR2 FQNNGV. This CDR3 has 16 amino acids. CDR3 amino acids: CASSPVGYPGTDTQYF. The CDR3 DNA follows: TGTGCCAGCAGCCCTGTTGGATACCCGGGCACAGATACGCAGTATTTT.

V gene TRBV6-5 combines with J gene TRBJ1-4, with D unresolved. There are 14 residues in the CDR3. Trimming cost V 0 bases and J 10 bases, with 12 bases left between them. Germline CDR1 reads MNHEY; CDR2 reads SVGAGI. In DNA, the CDR3 is TGTGCCAGCAGTTACTCGATTAGGTGGCGAAAACTGTTTTTT. This encodes CASSYSIRWRKLFF.

This sequence joins TRBV19 and TRBJ2-1; D possibly uses TRBD1 or TRBD2 (5 bases each). V lost 5 bases to trimming and J lost 1 base, with 9 bases between them. CDR3 length: 14 amino acids. Germline CDR1 and CDR2: LNHDA and SQIVND (reference sequence). As DNA, the CDR3 is TGTGCCAGTAGTCCAGGGAGTTCCTACAATGAGCAGTTCTTC. Protein: CASSPGSSYNEQFF.

The chain employs TRBV7-9 and TRBJ2-5; a weak D match, TRBD1 (6 bases). With 6 bases removed from V and 2 bases from J, the gap between germline ends came to 13 bases. There are 14 residues in the CDR3. Germline lookup yields CDR1 SEHNR and CDR2 FQNEAQ (reference sequence). The CDR3 spells CASSHRVGQETQYF. The CDR3, as DNA: TGTGCCAGCAGTCACAGGGTGGGGCAAGAGACCCAGTACTTC.

The V gene is TRBV28, the J gene TRBJ2-3; D is unresolved. This CDR3 is built from 15 residues. Per the germline V gene, CDR1 is MDHEN and CDR2 is SYDVKM. The V gene lost 5 bases and the J gene lost 2 bases, with 14 bases spanning the gap. As DNA, the CDR3 is TGTGCCAGCAGTCTAACGAGAGCCGCCACAGATACGCAGTATTTT. This encodes CASSLTRAATDTQYF. The complete variable domain, with remaining parts taken from reference TRBV28 and TRBJ2-3, reads DVKVTQSSRYLVKRTGEKVFLECVQDMDHENMFWYRQDPGLGLRLIYFSYDVKMKEKGDIPEGYSVSREKKERFSLILESASTNQTSMYLCASSLTRAATDTQYFGPGTRLTVL.

The chain couples TRBV9 to TRBJ2-5, with 7 bases aligning to TRBD2. The J segment lost 2 bases and the V segment lost 0 bases, leaving 7 bases of the junction unmatched. The CDR3 covers 16 residues. Germline lookup yields CDR1 SGDLS and CDR2 YYNGEE. The CDR3 here is CASSVGGGPGQETQYF. CDR3 nucleotide sequence: TGTGCCAGCAGCGTAGGGGGAGGGCCTGGGCAAGAGACCCAGTACTTC. The complete variable domain, with remaining parts taken from reference TRBV9 and TRBJ2-5, reads DSGVTQTPKHLITATGQRVTLRCSPRSGDLSVYWYQQSLDQGLQFLIQYYNGEERAKGNILERFSAQQFPDLHSELNLSSLELGDSALYFCASSVGGGPGQETQYFGPGTRLLVL.

The genes are TRBV5-1 and TRBJ2-1, with 11 bases identical to TRBD2. V dropped 4 bases and J dropped 7; count of bases not matched to a gene: 10. This CDR3 is built from 16 residues. Germline CDR1 reads SGHRS; CDR2 reads YFSETQ. In DNA, the CDR3 is TGCGCCAGCAGCCTCCGACTAGCGGGAAGGTCGAATGAGCAGTTCTTC. Translation gives CASSLRLAGRSNEQFF. The full variable domain, its missing parts supplied by reference TRBV5-1 and TRBJ2-1, is KAGVTQTPRYLIKTRGQQVTLSCSPISGHRSVSWYQQTPGQGLQFLFEYFSETQRNKGNFPGRFSGRQFSNSRSEMNVSTLELGDSALYLCASSLRLAGRSNEQFFGPGTRLTVL.

In this sample, this clone turned up once. V gene TRBV9 combines with J gene TRBJ2-7, with 7 bases identical to TRBD2. There are 14 residues in the CDR3. Germline CDR1 is SGDLS and CDR2 is YYNGEE. J lost 2 bases, V lost 4 bases, and 6 bases had no gene match. For the CDR3, the DNA is TGTGCCAGCAGCCCAAGACTAGCCGCCTACGAGCAGTACTTC. Translated, it gives CASSPRLAAYEQYF.

The chain carries TRBV6-6 and TRBJ1-2; the D gene is possibly TRBD1 (6 bases). There are 11 residues in the CDR3. The germline gives CDR1 MNHNY, CDR2 SVGAGI (reference sequence). V was trimmed by 4 bases and J by 7 bases, leaving 7 bases between them. CDR3 residues: CASSSGVGYTF. In DNA, the CDR3 is TGTGCCAGCAGTTCAGGGGTTGGCTACACCTTC.

The chain couples TRBV5-6 to TRBJ1-1, with D unclear. Looked up from germline, CDR1 is SGHDT and CDR2 is YYEEEE. The CDR3 totals 11 residues. The V gene lost 4 bases and the J gene lost 6 bases, with 7 bases spanning the gap. The DNA for the CDR3 is TGTGCCAGCAGCCGAGCGGCTGAAGCTTTCTTT. Translation: CASSRAAEAFF.